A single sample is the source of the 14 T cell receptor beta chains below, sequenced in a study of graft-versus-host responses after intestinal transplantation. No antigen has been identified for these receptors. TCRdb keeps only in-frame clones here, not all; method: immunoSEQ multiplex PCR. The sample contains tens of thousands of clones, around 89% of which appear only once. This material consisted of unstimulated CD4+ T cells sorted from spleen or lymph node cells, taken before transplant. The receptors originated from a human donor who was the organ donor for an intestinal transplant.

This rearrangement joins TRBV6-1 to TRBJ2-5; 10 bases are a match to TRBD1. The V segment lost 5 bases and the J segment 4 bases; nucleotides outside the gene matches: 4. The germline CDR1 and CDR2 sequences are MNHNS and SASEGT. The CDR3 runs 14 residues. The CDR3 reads CASSRDRGSETQYF. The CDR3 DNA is TGTGCCAGCAGTCGGGACAGGGGTTCAGAGACCCAGTACTTC.

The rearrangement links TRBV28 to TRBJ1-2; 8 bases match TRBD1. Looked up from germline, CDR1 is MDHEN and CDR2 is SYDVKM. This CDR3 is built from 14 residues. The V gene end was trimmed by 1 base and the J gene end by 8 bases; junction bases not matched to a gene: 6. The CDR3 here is CASSLSDRARGYTF. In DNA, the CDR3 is TGTGCCAGCAGTTTATCGGACAGGGCAAGAGGCTACACCTTC.

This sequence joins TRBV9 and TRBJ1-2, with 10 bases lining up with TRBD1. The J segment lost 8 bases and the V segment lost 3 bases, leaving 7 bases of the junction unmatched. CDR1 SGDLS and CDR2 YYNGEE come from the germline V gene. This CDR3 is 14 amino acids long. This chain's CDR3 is CASSETGGVWGYTF. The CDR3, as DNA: TGTGCCAGCAGCGAGACAGGGGGCGTTTGGGGCTACACCTTC.

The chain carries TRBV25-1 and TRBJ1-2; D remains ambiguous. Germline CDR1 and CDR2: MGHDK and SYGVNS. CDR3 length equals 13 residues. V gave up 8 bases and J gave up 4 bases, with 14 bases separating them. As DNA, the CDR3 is TGTGCCAGCGCCCCCCACGGGTTCTATGGCTACACCTTC. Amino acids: CASAPHGFYGYTF.

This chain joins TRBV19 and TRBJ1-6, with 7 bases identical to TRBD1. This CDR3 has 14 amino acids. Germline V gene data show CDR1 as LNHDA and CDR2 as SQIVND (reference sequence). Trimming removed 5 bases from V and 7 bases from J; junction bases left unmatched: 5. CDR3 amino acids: CASSGGTDNSPLHF. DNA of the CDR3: TGTGCCAGTAGTGGGGGGACAGACAATTCACCCCTCCACTTT. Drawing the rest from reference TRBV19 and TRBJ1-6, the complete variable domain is DGGITQSPKYLFRKEGQNVTLSCEQNLNHDAMYWYRQDPGQGLRLIYYSQIVNDFQKGDIAEGYSVSREKKESFPLTVTSAQKNPTAFYLCASSGGTDNSPLHFGNGTRLTVT.

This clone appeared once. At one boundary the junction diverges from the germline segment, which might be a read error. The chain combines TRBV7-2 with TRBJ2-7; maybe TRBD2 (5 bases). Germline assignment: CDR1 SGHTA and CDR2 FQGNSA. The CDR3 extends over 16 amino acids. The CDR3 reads CASSLARAGFSYEQYF. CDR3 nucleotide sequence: TGTGCCAGCAGCCTAGCACGTGCAGGTTTCTCCTACGAGCAGTACTTC.

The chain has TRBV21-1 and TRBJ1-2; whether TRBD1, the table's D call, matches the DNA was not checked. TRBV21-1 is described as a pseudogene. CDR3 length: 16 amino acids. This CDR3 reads CASSKVQNVSNYGYTF. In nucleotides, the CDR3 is TGTGCCAGCAGCAAAGTGCAGAACGTTTCAAACTATGGCTACACCTTC.

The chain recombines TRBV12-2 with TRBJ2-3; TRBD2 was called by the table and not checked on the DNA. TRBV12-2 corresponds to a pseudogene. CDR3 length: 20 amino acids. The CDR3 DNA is TGTGCAAGTCGCCCGCAGGCGCTAGCGGGGGGGCACAGGTTTAGAGATACGCAGTATTTT. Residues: CASRPQALAGGHRFRDTQYF.

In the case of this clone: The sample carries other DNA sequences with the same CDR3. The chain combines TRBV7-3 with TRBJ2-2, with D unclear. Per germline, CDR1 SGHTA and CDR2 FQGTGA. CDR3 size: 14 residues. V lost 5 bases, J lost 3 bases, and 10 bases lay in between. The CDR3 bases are TGTGCCAGCAGCCTCGCGCGCGACACCGGGGAGCTGTTTTTT. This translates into CASSLARDTGELFF.

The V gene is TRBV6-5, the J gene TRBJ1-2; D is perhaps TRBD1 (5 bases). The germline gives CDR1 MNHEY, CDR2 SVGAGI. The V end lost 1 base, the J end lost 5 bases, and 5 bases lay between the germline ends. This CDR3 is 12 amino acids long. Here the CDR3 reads CASSYYRYGYTF. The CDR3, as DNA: TGTGCCAGCAGTTACTACAGGTATGGCTACACCTTC.

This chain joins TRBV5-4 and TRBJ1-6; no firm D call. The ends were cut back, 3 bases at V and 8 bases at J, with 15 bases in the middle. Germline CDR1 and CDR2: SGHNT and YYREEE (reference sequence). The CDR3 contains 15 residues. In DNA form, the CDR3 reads TGTGCCAGCAGCTCCGGCCTTACGAGGGATTCACCCCTCCACTTT. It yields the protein CASSSGLTRDSPLHF.

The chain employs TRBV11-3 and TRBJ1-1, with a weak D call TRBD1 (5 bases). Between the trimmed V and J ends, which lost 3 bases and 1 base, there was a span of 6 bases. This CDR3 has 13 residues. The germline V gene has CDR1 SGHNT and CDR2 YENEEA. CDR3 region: CASSFTGNTEAFF. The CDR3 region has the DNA TGTGCCAGCAGCTTCACAGGGAACACTGAAGCTTTCTTT. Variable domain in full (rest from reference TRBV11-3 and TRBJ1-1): EAGVVQSPRYKIIEKKQPVAFWCNPISGHNTLYWYLQNLGQGPELLIRYENEEAVDDSQLPKDRFSAERLKGVDSTLKIQPAELGDSAVYLCASSFTGNTEAFFGQGTRLTVV.

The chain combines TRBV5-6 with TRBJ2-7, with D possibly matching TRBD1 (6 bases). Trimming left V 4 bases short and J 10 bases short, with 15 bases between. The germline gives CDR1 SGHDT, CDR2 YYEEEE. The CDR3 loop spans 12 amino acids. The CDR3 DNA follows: TGTGCCAGCAGCGCGGTGGGGGCGGGTCAGTACTTC. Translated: CASSAVGAGQYF.

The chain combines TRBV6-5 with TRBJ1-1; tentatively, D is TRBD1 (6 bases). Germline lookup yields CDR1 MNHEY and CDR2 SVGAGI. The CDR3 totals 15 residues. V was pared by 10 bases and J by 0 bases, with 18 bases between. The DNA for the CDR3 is TGTGCCACCAAAACAGGGATGAGAGTGAACACTGAAGCTTTCTTT. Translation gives CATKTGMRVNTEAFF.